These 18 T cell receptor beta chains originate from one sample sequenced in a study of blood T cell repertoires in COVID-19. Produced via immunoSEQ multiplex PCR; TCRdb's table is partial and in-frame only. The table records more than 90,000 clones, less than 85% of them present only once. The sequenced sample was peripheral blood. The receptors originated from a human donor in a cohort sampled during active COVID-19.

The V call is TRBV28, the J call TRBJ1-2; D gene unclear. The CDR3 covers 12 residues. Trimming cost V 2 bases and J 9 bases, with 10 bases left between them. Germline CDR1 is MDHEN and CDR2 is SYDVKM. CDR3 region: CASSLMYVSYTF. The CDR3 DNA follows: TGTGCCAGCAGTTTAATGTATGTTAGCTACACCTTC.

As to this clone: The same CDR3 arises from other DNA sequences in this sample as well. The chain uses TRBV6-5 and TRBJ1-6, with TRBD1 identical over 9 bases. Germline CDR1 is MNHEY and CDR2 is SVGAGI. Trimming at V came to 2 bases and at J to 10 bases, leaving 3 bases not matched to a gene. The CDR3 runs 14 residues. In DNA form, the CDR3 reads TGTGCCAGCAGTTACCCGGGACAGGGCTCACCCCTCCACTTT. Its protein product is CASSYPGQGSPLHF.

A few counts support this clone. The chain employs TRBV3-1 (or the pseudogene TRBV3-2) and TRBJ2-7; D may be TRBD1 (5 bases). In germline, CDR1 is LGHDT, CDR2 YNNKEL (reference sequence). The CDR3 spans 14 residues. V lost 2 bases, J lost 4 bases, and 12 bases lay in between. CDR3 amino acids: CASSQRGGAYEQYF. The CDR3 region has the DNA TGTGCCAGCAGCCAAAGGGGTGGGGCTTACGAGCAGTACTTC.

The chain combines TRBV5-4 with TRBJ2-7; TRBD2 matches at 9 bases. Trimming took 0 bases from V and 6 from J; bases not matched to a gene: 7. The CDR3 runs 15 residues. Germline V gene data show CDR1 as SGHNT and CDR2 as YYREEE (reference sequence). The CDR3: CASSLDGSGRVEQYF. CDR3 DNA sequence: TGTGCCAGCAGCTTGGATGGTAGCGGGAGAGTCGAGCAGTACTTC.

V and J are TRBV10-3 and TRBJ2-7; 9 bases map to TRBD1. V lost 5 bases, J lost 0 bases, and 5 bases stayed unmatched. CDR3 length: 15 amino acids. Germline CDR1 is ENHRY and CDR2 is SYGVKD. This chain's CDR3 is CAISFGQGSSYEQYF. CDR3 bases: TGTGCCATCAGTTTTGGACAGGGGAGCTCCTACGAGCAGTACTTC.

This clone was seen a single time. The chain recombines TRBV10-3 with TRBJ1-1; D gene uncertain. V was cut by 0 bases and J by 3 bases, with 8 bases left in between. Per the germline V gene, CDR1 is ENHRY and CDR2 is SYGVKD. The CDR3 sequence is 14 residues long. CDR3 sequence (DNA): TGTGCCATCAGTGAGTCGGGAGTGGACACTGAAGCTTTCTTT. This codes for CAISESGVDTEAFF.

This clone has ten or more counts. The gene calls are TRBV15 and TRBJ1-2; D remains ambiguous. Looked up from germline, CDR1 is LNHNV and CDR2 is YYDKDF (reference sequence). This CDR3 is built from 13 residues. V lost 0 bases, J lost 8 bases, and 10 bases lay in between. The DNA of the CDR3 is TGTGCCACCAGCAGAGAAGTTTGGGAGGGCTACACCTTC. Its translation is CATSREVWEGYTF.

The chain carries TRBV15 and TRBJ2-3; 8 bases are a match to TRBD1. In germline, CDR1 is LNHNV, CDR2 YYDKDF (reference sequence). This CDR3 comprises 16 residues. Trimming removed 7 bases from V and 0 bases from J; junction bases left unmatched: 9. The CDR3 sequence is CATNFDRGSSTDTQYF. CDR3 sequence (DNA): TGTGCCACCAACTTTGACAGGGGATCGAGCACAGATACGCAGTATTTT.

This sequence joins TRBV7-9 and TRBJ1-1; perhaps TRBD1 as D (6 bases). This CDR3 is built from 14 residues. Trimming took 4 bases from V and 1 from J, leaving 10 bases between them. The germline V gene encodes CDR1 SEHNR and CDR2 FQNEAQ (reference sequence). The CDR3 region is CASSSETGNTEAFF. The CDR3 DNA reads TGTGCCAGCAGCTCAGAGACAGGGAACACTGAAGCTTTCTTT. Together with reference TRBV7-9 and TRBJ1-1, the CDR3 gives the full variable domain: DTGVSQNPRHKITKRGQNVTFRCDPISEHNRLYWYRQTLGQGPEFLTYFQNEAQLEKSRLLSDRFSAERPKGSFSTLEIQRTEQGDSAMYLCASSSETGNTEAFFGQGTRLTVV.

The V gene is TRBV27, the J gene TRBJ2-3; 8 bases are shared with TRBD1. V was pared by 6 bases and J by 1 base, with 6 bases of the junction left unmatched. This CDR3 region has 15 residues. Looked up from germline, CDR1 is MNHEY and CDR2 is SMNVEV (reference sequence). This CDR3 is CASRTQGVGTDTQYF. CDR3 DNA: TGTGCCAGCAGAACACAGGGGGTAGGCACAGATACGCAGTATTTT.

The chain has TRBV14 and TRBJ1-4; D ambiguous. V lost 0 bases and J lost 12, with 20 bases in between. Per the germline V gene, CDR1 is SGHDN and CDR2 is FVKESK. This CDR3 is 16 amino acids long. CDR3 coding DNA: TGTGCCAGCAGCCAAGAACCCCGGACTCCGCTTAGAGAACTGTTTTTT. Protein sequence: CASSQEPRTPLRELFF.

This sequence joins TRBV11-2 and TRBJ2-1; TRBD2 matches at 7 bases. In germline, CDR1 is SGHAT, CDR2 FQNNGV. This CDR3 comprises 18 residues. V lost 1 base to trimming and J lost 4 bases; unmatched junction nucleotides: 13. The CDR3 sequence: CASSLVPPTGLLYNEQFF. The CDR3 DNA follows: TGTGCCAGCAGCTTAGTCCCCCCCACGGGACTACTATACAATGAGCAGTTCTTC.

This chain links TRBV6-1 with TRBJ2-7, with TRBD2 matching 13 bases. CDR3 length equals 19 residues. Germline CDR1 MNHNS, CDR2 SASEGT. The ends lost 3 bases at V and 9 bases at J; junction bases unmatched: 20. The CDR3 is CASSDPGLAGANRLRGQYF. The CDR3 nucleotides are TGTGCCAGCAGTGATCCCGGACTAGCGGGGGCCAACCGCCTACGAGGGCAGTACTTC.

The genes are TRBV18 and TRBJ2-1, with a tentative D call TRBD1 (5 bases). The V and J ends lost 4 bases and 5 bases respectively, with 9 bases between them. The germline V gene has CDR1 KGHSH and CDR2 LQKENI. The CDR3 runs 13 residues. The CDR3 bases are TGTGCCAGCTCACAGGGGATGAACAATGAGCAGTTCTTC. Translating gives CASSQGMNNEQFF.

V is TRBV6-5 and J is TRBJ2-5; 11 nucleotides match TRBD2. V trimming: 4 bases; J trimming: 2 bases; junction bases outside the gene matches: 6. CDR1 MNHEY and CDR2 SVGAGI come from the germline V gene. This CDR3 comprises 16 residues. CDR3 residues: CASSLASGGPQETQYF. The DNA for the CDR3 is TGTGCCAGCAGTTTGGCTAGCGGGGGGCCTCAAGAGACCCAGTACTTC.

This rearrangement joins TRBV27 to TRBJ1-1, with D possibly TRBD1 on 6 matching bases. The CDR3 loop spans 15 amino acids. Trimming took off 2 bases at V and 4 bases at J, with 14 bases between the two ends. The V gene's germline CDR1 is MNHEY and CDR2 SMNVEV (reference sequence). DNA for the CDR3: TGTGCCAGCAGTTTAGGAAACAGGGTCGGCACTGAAGCTTTCTTT. It codes for CASSLGNRVGTEAFF.

The chain combines TRBV2 with TRBJ1-6, with TRBD1 identical over 9 bases. The CDR3 loop spans 14 amino acids. Germline V gives CDR1 SNHLY, CDR2 FYNNEI. V shed 5 bases, J shed 8 bases, and the junction held 4 bases outside the gene matches. CDR3 sequence: CASSPGQGYSPLHF. The CDR3 DNA reads as TGTGCCAGCAGTCCGGGACAGGGATATTCACCCCTCCACTTT.

The chain couples TRBV28 to TRBJ2-7, with 7 bases fitting TRBD1. Trimming took 5 bases from V and 0 from J; bases not matched to a gene: 7. CDR3 length: 15 amino acids. CDR1 and CDR2 (germline): MDHEN, SYDVKM. This CDR3 is CASSPTRQGSYEQYF. In DNA, the CDR3 is TGTGCCAGCAGTCCAACTCGACAGGGCTCCTACGAGCAGTACTTC.